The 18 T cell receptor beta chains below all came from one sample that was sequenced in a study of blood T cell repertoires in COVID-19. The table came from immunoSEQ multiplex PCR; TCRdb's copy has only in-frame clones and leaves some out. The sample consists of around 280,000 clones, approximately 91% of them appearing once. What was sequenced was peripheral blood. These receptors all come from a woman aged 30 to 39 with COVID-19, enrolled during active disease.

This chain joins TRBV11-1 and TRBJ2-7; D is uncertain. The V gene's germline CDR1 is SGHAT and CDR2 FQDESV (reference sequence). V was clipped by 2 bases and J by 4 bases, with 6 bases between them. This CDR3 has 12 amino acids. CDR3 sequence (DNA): TGTGCCAGCAGCTTAAACGGGTACGAGCAGTACTTC. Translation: CASSLNGYEQYF.

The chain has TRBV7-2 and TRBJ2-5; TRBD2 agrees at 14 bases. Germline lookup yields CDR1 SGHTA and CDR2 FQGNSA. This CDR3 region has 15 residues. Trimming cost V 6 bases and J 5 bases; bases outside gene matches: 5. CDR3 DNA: TGTGCCAGCAGATCTAGACTAGCGGGAGGGGAGACCCAGTACTTC. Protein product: CASRSRLAGGETQYF.

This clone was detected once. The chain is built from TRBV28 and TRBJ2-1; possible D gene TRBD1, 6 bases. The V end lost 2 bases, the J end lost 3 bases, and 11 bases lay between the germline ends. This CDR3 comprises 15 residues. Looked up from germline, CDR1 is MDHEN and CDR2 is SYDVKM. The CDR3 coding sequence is TGTGCCAGCAGTTTAGGGGACACGAACTACAATGAGCAGTTCTTC. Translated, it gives CASSLGDTNYNEQFF. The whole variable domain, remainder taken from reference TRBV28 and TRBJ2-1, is DVKVTQSSRYLVKRTGEKVFLECVQDMDHENMFWYRQDPGLGLRLIYFSYDVKMKEKGDIPEGYSVSREKKERFSLILESASTNQTSMYLCASSLGDTNYNEQFFGPGTRLTVL.

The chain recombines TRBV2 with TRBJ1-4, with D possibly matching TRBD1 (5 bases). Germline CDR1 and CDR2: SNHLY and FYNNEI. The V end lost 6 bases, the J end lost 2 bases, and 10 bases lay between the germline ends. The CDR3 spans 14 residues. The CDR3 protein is CASRVGGTNEKLFF. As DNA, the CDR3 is TGTGCCAGCAGGGTGGGGGGTACTAATGAAAAACTGTTTTTT. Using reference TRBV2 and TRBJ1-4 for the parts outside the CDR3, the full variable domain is EPEVTQTPSHQVTQMGQEVILRCVPISNHLYFYWYRQILGQKVEFLVSFYNNEISEKSEIFDDQFSVERPDGSNFTLKIRSTKLEDSAMYFCASRVGGTNEKLFFGSGTQLSVL.

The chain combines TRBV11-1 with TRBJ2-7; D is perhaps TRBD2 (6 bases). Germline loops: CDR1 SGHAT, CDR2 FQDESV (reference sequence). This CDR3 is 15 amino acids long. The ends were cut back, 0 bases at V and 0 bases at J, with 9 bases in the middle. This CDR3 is CASSLALSGSYEQYF. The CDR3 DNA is TGTGCCAGCAGCTTAGCCCTTAGCGGCTCCTACGAGCAGTACTTC.

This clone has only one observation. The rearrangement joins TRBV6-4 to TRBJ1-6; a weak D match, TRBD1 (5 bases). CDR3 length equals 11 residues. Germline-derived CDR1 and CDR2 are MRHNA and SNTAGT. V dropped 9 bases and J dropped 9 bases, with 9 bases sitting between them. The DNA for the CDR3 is TGTGCCAGAGGCGGGGGTTCACCCCTCCACTTT. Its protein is CARGGGSPLHF.

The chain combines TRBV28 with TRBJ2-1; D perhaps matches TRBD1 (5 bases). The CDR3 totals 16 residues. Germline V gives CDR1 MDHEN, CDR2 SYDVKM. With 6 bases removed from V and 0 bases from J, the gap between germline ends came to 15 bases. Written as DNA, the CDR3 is TGTGCCAGCAGCCCCTGGGGCTCGGGCTCCTACAATGAGCAGTTCTTC. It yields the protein CASSPWGSGSYNEQFF.

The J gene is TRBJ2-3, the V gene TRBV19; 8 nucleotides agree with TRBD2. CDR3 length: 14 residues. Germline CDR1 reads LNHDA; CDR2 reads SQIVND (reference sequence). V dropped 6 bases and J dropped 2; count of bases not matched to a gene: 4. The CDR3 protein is CASRKAGVTDTQYF. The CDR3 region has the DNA TGTGCCAGTAGGAAAGCGGGAGTCACAGATACGCAGTATTTT.

The CDR3 region is CASSLVGTGEAYNSPLHF. The CDR3 DNA is TGTGCCAGCAGCTTGGTCGGGACAGGGGAGGCCTATAATTCACCCCTCCACTTT. The chain employs TRBV5-6 and TRBJ1-6; 10 bases fit TRBD1. The germline gives CDR1 SGHDT, CDR2 YYEEEE. CDR3 size: 18 residues. V lost 0 bases, J lost 2 bases, and 5 bases stayed unmatched.

The CDR3 DNA sequence: TGTGCCAGCAGTTACTCCCAGTCGAACACTGAAGCTTTCTTT. Its protein is CASSYSQSNTEAFF. This sequence joins TRBV6-5 and TRBJ1-1; no clear D. The germline V and J ends were trimmed by 0 bases and 1 base, with 6 bases remaining between them. The CDR3 runs 14 residues. Germline V CDR1 and CDR2: MNHEY, SVGAGI.

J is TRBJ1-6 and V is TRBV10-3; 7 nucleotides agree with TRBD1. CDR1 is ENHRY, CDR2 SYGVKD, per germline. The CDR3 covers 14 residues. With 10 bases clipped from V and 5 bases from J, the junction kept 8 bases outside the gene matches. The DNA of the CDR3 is TGTGCCACCCGGGACAGAGGGAATAATTCACCCCTCCACTTT. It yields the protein CATRDRGNNSPLHF.

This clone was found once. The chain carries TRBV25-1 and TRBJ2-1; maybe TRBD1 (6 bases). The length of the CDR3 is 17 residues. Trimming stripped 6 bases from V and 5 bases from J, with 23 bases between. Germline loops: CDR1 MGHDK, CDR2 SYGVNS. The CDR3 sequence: CASSPEQEQGPHNEQFF. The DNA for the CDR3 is TGTGCCAGCAGCCCTGAGCAGGAACAGGGTCCACACAATGAGCAGTTCTTC.

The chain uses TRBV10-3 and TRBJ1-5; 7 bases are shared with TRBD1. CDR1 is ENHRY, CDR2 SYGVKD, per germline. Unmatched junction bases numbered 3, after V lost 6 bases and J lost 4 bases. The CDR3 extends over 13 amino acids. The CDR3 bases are TGTGCCATCAGCGGACAGGCGAATCAGCCCCAGCATTTT. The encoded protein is CAISGQANQPQHF.

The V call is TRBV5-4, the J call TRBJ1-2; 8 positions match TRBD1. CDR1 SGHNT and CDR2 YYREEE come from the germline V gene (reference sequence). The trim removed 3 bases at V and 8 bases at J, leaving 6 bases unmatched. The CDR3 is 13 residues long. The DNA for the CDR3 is TGTGCCAGCAGCTATAAACAGGGGGGAGGCTACACCTTC. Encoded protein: CASSYKQGGGYTF.

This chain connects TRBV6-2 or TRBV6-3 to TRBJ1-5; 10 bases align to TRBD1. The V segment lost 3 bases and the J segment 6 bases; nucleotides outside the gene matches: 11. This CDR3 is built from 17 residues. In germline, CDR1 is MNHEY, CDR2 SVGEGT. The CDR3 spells CASSYGVGTGDRQPQHF. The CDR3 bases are TGTGCCAGCAGTTATGGGGTAGGGACAGGGGATCGTCAGCCCCAGCATTTT.

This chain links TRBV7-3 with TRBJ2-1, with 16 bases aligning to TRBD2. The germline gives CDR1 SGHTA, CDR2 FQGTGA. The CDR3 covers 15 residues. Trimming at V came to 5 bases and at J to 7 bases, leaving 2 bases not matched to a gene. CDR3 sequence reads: CASSTGLAGGNEQFF. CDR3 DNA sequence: TGTGCCAGCAGCACGGGACTAGCGGGAGGGAATGAGCAGTTCTTC.

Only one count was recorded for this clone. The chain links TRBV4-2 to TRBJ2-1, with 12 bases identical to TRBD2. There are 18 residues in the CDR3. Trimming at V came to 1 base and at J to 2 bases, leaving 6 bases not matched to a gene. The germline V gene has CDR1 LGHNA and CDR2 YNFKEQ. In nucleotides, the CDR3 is TGTGCCAGCAGCCAAGGCCAGGGACTAGCGGGCGCCTACAATGAGCAGTTCTTC. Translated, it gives CASSQGQGLAGAYNEQFF.

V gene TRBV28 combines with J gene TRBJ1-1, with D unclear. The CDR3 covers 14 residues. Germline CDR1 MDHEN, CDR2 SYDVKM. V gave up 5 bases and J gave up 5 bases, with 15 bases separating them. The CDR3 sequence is CASSPRLDGTEAFF. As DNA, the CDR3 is TGTGCCAGCAGTCCCCGACTCGACGGAACTGAAGCTTTCTTT.